The clone carrying this T cell receptor (beta chain) was seen more than once but under ten times. These data are taken from a study of cytomegalovirus exposure and HLA in healthy donors. The length of the CDR3 is 16 residues. V was pared by 4 bases and J by 7 bases, with 12 bases of the junction left unmatched. Germline V gene lookup returns CDR1 SGHNT and CDR2 YYREEE (reference sequence). The PCR employed 60 Vbeta primers together with 13 Jbeta primers. TCRdb's copy holds only in-frame clones and misses some; the assay was immunoSEQ multiplex PCR. The sample carries 65,000 to 100,000 clones, around 79% recorded once.

The genes are TRBV5-4 and TRBJ2-1; TRBD1 agrees at 9 bases. The sample was PBMCs. The TCR comes from a middle-aged woman in good health and CMV-seropositive. CDR3 in DNA: TGTGCCAGCAGCAGCCGGGACAGGGCTCCTTTGAATGAGCAGTTCTTC. Protein product: CASSSRDRAPLNEQFF. The variable domain in full, with the rest retrieved from reference TRBV5-4 and TRBJ2-1, is ETGVTQSPTHLIKTRGQQVTLRCSSQSGHNTVSWYQQALGQGPQFIFQYYREEENGRGNFPPRFSGLQFPNYSSELNVNALELDDSALYLCASSSRDRAPLNEQFFGPGTRLTVL.